These 19 T cell receptor beta chains were sequenced from one sample in a study of blood T cell repertoires in COVID-19. Generated by immunoSEQ multiplex PCR, the TCRdb table keeps only in-frame clones and is missing some. The sample records tens of thousands of clones, 84% being singletons. The sequenced material came from peripheral blood. The origin of the receptors is a man aged 80 or over with active COVID-19.

The genes are TRBV11-2 and TRBJ2-3; maybe TRBD1 (5 bases). The CDR3 length is 13 residues. V lost 6 bases and J lost 3, with 10 bases in between. CDR1 and CDR2 (germline): SGHAT, FQNNGV. For the CDR3, the DNA is TGTGCCAGCAGGCTTCAGGGAACAGATACGCAGTATTTT. Translating gives CASRLQGTDTQYF.

Sample share makes this clone medium-sized. The chain couples TRBV6-5 to TRBJ1-5; D might be TRBD1 (5 bases). V was shortened by 11 bases and J by 2 bases, with 13 bases between the two germline ends. The germline V gene encodes CDR1 MNHEY and CDR2 SVGAGI. This CDR3 comprises 13 residues. CDR3 protein: CAGGQGGNQPQHF. In DNA form, the CDR3 reads TGTGCCGGAGGGCAGGGTGGCAATCAGCCCCAGCATTTT.

This rearrangement joins TRBV18 to TRBJ1-6, with D unclear. Germline-derived CDR1 and CDR2 are KGHSH and LQKENI. V was clipped by 4 bases and J by 5 bases, with 12 bases between them. The CDR3 loop spans 15 amino acids. The DNA for the CDR3 is TGTGCCAGCTCACTAAACGCGCCCAATAATTCACCCCTCCACTTT. Translation gives CASSLNAPNNSPLHF.

The J gene is TRBJ2-7, the V gene TRBV27; D ambiguous. Germline V gene lookup returns CDR1 MNHEY and CDR2 SMNVEV (reference sequence). Trimming stripped 7 bases from V and 5 bases from J, with 15 bases between. The CDR3 is 13 residues long. The DNA for the CDR3 is TGTGCCAGCACACACGGAGTCCAGAACGAGCAGTACTTC. Translating it yields CASTHGVQNEQYF.

The sample holds a few counts of this clone. The CDR3 DNA is TGTGCCAGCAGCTTAGACGGGGAGTATGGCTACACCTTC. Amino acid sequence: CASSLDGEYGYTF. The chain couples TRBV7-2 to TRBJ1-2, with D uncertain. The CDR3 spans 13 residues. CDR1 and CDR2 from the germline V gene are SGHTA and FQGNSA. V dropped 1 base and J dropped 5 bases, with 8 bases sitting between them.

This clone was seen a few times. The CDR3 region has the DNA TGTGCCTGGAGTGTCGGCCCACGACAGGGTAGGCCCTACGAGCAGTACTTC. Translating it yields CAWSVGPRQGRPYEQYF. The chain has TRBV30 and TRBJ2-7; 7 nucleotides agree with TRBD1. Per germline, CDR1 GTSNPN and CDR2 SVGIG (reference sequence). CDR3 length: 17 amino acids. Trimming took 0 bases from V and 2 from J; bases not matched to a gene: 13.

The sample holds one count of this clone. The V call is TRBV6-1, the J call TRBJ1-3, with 7 positions matching TRBD1. J lost 0 bases, V lost 3 bases, and 2 bases had no gene match. CDR1 is MNHNS, CDR2 SASEGT, per germline. The CDR3 covers 15 residues. The CDR3 here is CASSETGHSGNTIYF. In DNA, the CDR3 is TGTGCCAGCAGTGAGACAGGGCACTCTGGAAACACCATATATTTT.

The rearrangement uses TRBV5-4 and TRBJ2-3, with TRBD1 matching 12 bases. The J segment lost 7 bases and the V segment lost 3 bases, leaving 9 bases of the junction unmatched. The CDR3 covers 16 residues. In germline, CDR1 is SGHNT, CDR2 YYREEE (reference sequence). The CDR3 DNA sequence: TGTGCCAGCAGCTCCGGTGGGACAGGGGGCGCCTATACGCAGTATTTT. Its protein is CASSSGGTGGAYTQYF.

CDR3 amino acids: CASSLGQAYNEQFF. Here the CDR3 DNA reads TGCGCCAGCAGCTTGGGTCAGGCCTACAATGAGCAGTTCTTC. The chain recombines TRBV5-1 with TRBJ2-1; unclear D gene. Trimming took 0 bases from V and 2 from J, leaving 6 bases between them. The CDR3 is 14 amino acids. Germline V lookup: CDR1 SGHRS, CDR2 YFSETQ.

This clone was seen just once. The rearrangement joins TRBV19 to TRBJ2-2; possible D gene TRBD1, 7 bases. Germline V gene lookup returns CDR1 LNHDA and CDR2 SQIVND (reference sequence). The CDR3 sequence is 16 residues long. Trimming stripped 6 bases from V and 6 bases from J, with 20 bases between. The CDR3 nucleotides read TGTGCCAGTAGACCGACTAGGTTGAGGGGGCCCGGGGAGCTGTTTTTT. It is translated as CASRPTRLRGPGELFF.

The genes are TRBV5-4 and TRBJ1-1; 7 positions agree with TRBD1. Germline values: CDR1 SGHNT, CDR2 YYREEE (reference sequence). V shed 4 bases and J 6 bases; nucleotides not matched to a gene: 9. There are 14 residues in the CDR3. CDR3 DNA sequence: TGTGCCAGCAGCGGACAGGAAAGGGGAGCTGAAGCTTTCTTT. Its protein product is CASSGQERGAEAFF.

The chain has TRBV29-1 and TRBJ1-4; 11 bases are shared with TRBD1. The CDR3 totals 15 residues. With 6 bases clipped from V and 5 bases from J, the junction kept 8 bases outside the gene matches. Per germline, CDR1 SQVTM and CDR2 ANQGSEA. DNA for the CDR3: TGCAGCGTAGCCGGGACAGGGGGTCCAAATGAAAAACTGTTTTTT. Translating it yields CSVAGTGGPNEKLFF.

The V gene is TRBV23-1, the J gene TRBJ1-6; the match to TRBD1 covers 7 bases. TRBV23-1 is an ORF; its function is uncertain. The CDR3 runs to 18 residues. Losses at the gene ends were 2 bases for V and 7 bases for J; bases not matched to a gene: 14. This chain's CDR3 is CASSQNHPAGQLNSPLHF. In nucleotides, the CDR3 is TGCGCCAGCAGTCAAAACCATCCCGCGGGACAGCTAAATTCACCCCTCCACTTT.

The chain joins TRBV30 to TRBJ2-5, with D perhaps TRBD2 (6 bases). Germline V lookup: CDR1 GTSNPN, CDR2 SVGIG (reference sequence). The CDR3 has 13 residues. The ends were cut back, 0 bases at V and 3 bases at J, with 8 bases in the middle. CDR3: CAWSVGGEETQYF. In DNA, the CDR3 is TGTGCCTGGAGTGTGGGAGGCGAAGAGACCCAGTACTTC.

The V call is TRBV5-6, the J call TRBJ2-3; TRBD2 agrees at 7 bases. The CDR3 is 14 amino acids. From germline, CDR1 is SGHDT and CDR2 YYEEEE. V shed 0 bases, J shed 6 bases, and the junction held 4 bases outside the gene matches. CDR3 coding DNA: TGTGCCAGCAGCTTGGCCTCGGGAGGCGATACGCAGTATTTT. Protein sequence: CASSLASGGDTQYF.

This chain joins TRBV21-1 and TRBJ2-5; the DNA was not compared with TRBD2, the D call given in the table. TRBV21-1 is designated a pseudogene. CDR3 size: 15 residues. CDR3 amino acids: CASSGAAGGGETQYF. In DNA form, the CDR3 reads TGTGCCAGCAGCGGAGCGGCGGGGGGAGGAGAGACCCAGTACTTC.

CDR3 region: CASSRADLQETQYF. CDR3 nucleotide sequence: TGTGCCAGTAGTAGGGCTGACCTACAAGAGACCCAGTACTTC. This chain uses TRBV19 with TRBJ2-5; D ambiguous. CDR1 and CDR2 from the germline V gene are LNHDA and SQIVND (reference sequence). V shed 4 bases and J shed 2 bases, with 11 bases lying between them. The CDR3 covers 14 residues.

This CDR3 reads CASSITAGETQYF. CDR3 DNA: TGTGCCAGTAGTATAACCGCAGGGGAGACCCAGTACTTC. V gene TRBV19 combines with J gene TRBJ2-5, with D possibly being TRBD1 (5 bases). Trimming shortened V by 2 bases and J by 5 bases, and 9 bases separated the two germline ends. CDR1 LNHDA and CDR2 SQIVND come from the germline V gene (reference sequence). This CDR3 comprises 13 residues. Full variable domain (remainder filled in from reference TRBV19 and TRBJ2-5): DGGITQSPKYLFRKEGQNVTLSCEQNLNHDAMYWYRQDPGQGLRLIYYSQIVNDFQKGDIAEGYSVSREKKESFPLTVTSAQKNPTAFYLCASSITAGETQYFGPGTRLLVL.

This clone was recorded once. This rearrangement joins TRBV5-1 to TRBJ2-7; 9 nucleotides line up with TRBD2. Germline V lookup: CDR1 SGHRS, CDR2 YFSETQ. The trim removed 0 bases at V and 3 bases at J, leaving 4 bases unmatched. CDR3 length: 15 residues. The CDR3 region is CASSLAAGGYYEQYF. In DNA form, the CDR3 reads TGCGCCAGCAGCTTGGCCGCGGGGGGGTACTACGAGCAGTACTTC.